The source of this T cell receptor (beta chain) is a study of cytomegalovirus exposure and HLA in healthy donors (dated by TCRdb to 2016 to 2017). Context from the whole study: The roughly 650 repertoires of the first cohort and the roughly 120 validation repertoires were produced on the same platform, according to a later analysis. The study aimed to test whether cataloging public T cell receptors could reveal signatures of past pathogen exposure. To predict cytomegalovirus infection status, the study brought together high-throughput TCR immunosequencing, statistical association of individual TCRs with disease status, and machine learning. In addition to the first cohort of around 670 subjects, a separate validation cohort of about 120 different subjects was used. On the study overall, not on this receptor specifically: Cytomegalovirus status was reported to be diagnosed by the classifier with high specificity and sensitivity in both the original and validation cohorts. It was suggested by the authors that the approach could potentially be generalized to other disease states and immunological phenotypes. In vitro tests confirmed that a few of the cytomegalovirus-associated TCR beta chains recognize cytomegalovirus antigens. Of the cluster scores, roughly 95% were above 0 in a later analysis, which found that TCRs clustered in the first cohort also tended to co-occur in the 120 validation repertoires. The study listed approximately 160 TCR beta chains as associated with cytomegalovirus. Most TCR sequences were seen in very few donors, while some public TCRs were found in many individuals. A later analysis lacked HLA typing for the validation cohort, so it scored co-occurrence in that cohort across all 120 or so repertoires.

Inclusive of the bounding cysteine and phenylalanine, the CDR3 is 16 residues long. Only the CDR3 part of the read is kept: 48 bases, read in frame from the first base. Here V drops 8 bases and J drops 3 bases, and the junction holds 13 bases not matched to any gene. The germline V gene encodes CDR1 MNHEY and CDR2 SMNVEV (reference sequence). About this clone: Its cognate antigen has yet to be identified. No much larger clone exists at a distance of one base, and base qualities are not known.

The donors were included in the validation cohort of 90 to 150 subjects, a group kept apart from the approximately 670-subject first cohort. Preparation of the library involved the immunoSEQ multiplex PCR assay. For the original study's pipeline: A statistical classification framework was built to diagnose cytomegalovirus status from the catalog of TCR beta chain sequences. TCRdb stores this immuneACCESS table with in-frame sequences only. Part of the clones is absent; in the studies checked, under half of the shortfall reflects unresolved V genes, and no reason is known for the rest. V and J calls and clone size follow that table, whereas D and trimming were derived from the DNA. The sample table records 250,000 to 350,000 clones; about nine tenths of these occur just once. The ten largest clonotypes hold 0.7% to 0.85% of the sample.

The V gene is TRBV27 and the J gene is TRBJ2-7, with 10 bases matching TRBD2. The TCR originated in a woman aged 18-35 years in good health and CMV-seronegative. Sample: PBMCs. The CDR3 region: CASSIQLAGANYEQYF. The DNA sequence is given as TGTGCCAGCTCAATACAGCTAGCGGGAGCTAACTACGAGCAGTACTTC.